These 6 T cell receptor beta chains share one sample of origin, sequenced in a study of blood T cells in healthy people across ages (dated by TCRdb to 2014 to 2015). Library prep was done by 5' RACE. A second roughly 6 to 12 cycle PCR used a sample-barcoded 5' primer and a J-beta primer mix. The public reads were quality trimmed at Q25 with fastp and then assembled into clones with MiXCR by TCRdb, keeping productive beta chains. Entries that share a CDR3 protein sequence are merged under the most common genes and DNA. This sample holds over 1,500,000 distinct CDR3 sequences; around 40% were observed only once. The ten top clones hold 23% of the sample. Sequences were obtained from blood. The receptor source for this set is a human donor in good health.

J is TRBJ1-4 and V is TRBV7-9; D might be TRBD1 (5 bases). V was shortened by 6 bases and J by 4 bases, with 15 bases between the two germline ends. CDR1 is SEHNR, CDR2 FQNEAQ, per germline (reference sequence). The CDR3 sequence is 15 residues long. The DNA for the CDR3 is TGTGCCAGCAGGGGGGTTGCCGGACTTAATGAAAAACTGTTTTTT. Protein: CASRGVAGLNEKLFF.

The CDR3 sequence: CASSQGLKKQETQYF. CDR3 DNA sequence: TGCGCCAGCAGCCAAGGACTAAAAAAACAAGAGACCCAGTACTTC. The chain employs TRBV4-3 and TRBJ2-5, with a possible D match to TRBD2 (5 bases). Deletions cut 1 base from V and 2 bases from J, with 11 bases between. CDR1 is LGHNA and CDR2 is YSLEER in the germline V gene. This CDR3 region has 15 residues.

The rearrangement links TRBV20-1 to TRBJ2-5; D remains ambiguous. The J call could be wrong; TRBJ2-7 is a better fit for the DNA end. The CDR3 totals 14 residues. Germline lookup yields CDR1 DFQATT and CDR2 SNEGSKA (reference sequence). CDR3 loop: CSARDFLGQYEQYF. In DNA form, the CDR3 reads TGCAGTGCTAGAGACTTCCTAGGGCAGTACGAGCAGTACTTC.

Points on this clonotype: No conserved phenylalanine or tryptophan ends this CDR3, so it is likely a read error. This chain links TRBV14 with TRBJ1-6; D might be TRBD1 (5 bases). V was cut by 4 bases and J by 9 bases, with 13 bases left in between. CDR3 length: 14 amino acids. Germline-derived CDR1 and CDR2 are SGHDN and FVKESK. The DNA of the CDR3 is TGTGCCAGCAGCCTCGATCCCAGGGTTTCACCCCTCCACTGT. It encodes CASSLDPRVSPLHC.

J is TRBJ2-1 and V is TRBV4-3; either TRBD1 or TRBD2 may fit D (6 bases each). Germline V gives CDR1 LGHNA, CDR2 YSLEER. Trimming left V 0 bases short and J 9 bases short, with 18 bases between. This CDR3 is 16 amino acids long. The DNA of the CDR3 is TGCGCCAGCAGCCAAGATGGGACGGGGGCGCGCTCTGAGCAGTTCTTC. Translated, it gives CASSQDGTGARSEQFF.

The chain combines TRBV20-1 with TRBJ1-1; unclear D gene. Germline CDR1 reads DFQATT; CDR2 reads SNEGSKA (reference sequence). Trimming took 2 bases from V and 4 from J, leaving 11 bases between them. The CDR3 contains 13 residues. The CDR3 here is CSARMVSGTEAFF. The CDR3 DNA follows: TGCAGTGCTAGAATGGTCAGCGGCACTGAAGCTTTCTTT.